Many counts were recorded for the clone carrying this T cell receptor (beta chain). TCR alpha and beta CDR3 regions were amplified from RNA using iRepertoire nested multiplex PCR. MiXCR was run by TCRdb on the multiplex PCR reads, yielding one entry per CDR3 protein. The sample holds 300,000 to 400,000 distinct CDR3 sequences; roughly two fifths are singletons and the top ten take more than 10%. The sample belongs to a study of glioma-infiltrating T cells. Study-wide context: Glioblastomas were WHO grade IV, sampled at first diagnosis; low-grade were grade II. Blood libraries targeted roughly 4.5- to 11-fold coverage of about one million T cells.

The CDR3 has 15 amino acids. After removal of 4 bases from V and 7 bases from J, the junction contained 5 bases not matched to a gene. From germline, CDR1 is MNHEY and CDR2 SVGEGT. The TCR comes from a human donor with low-grade glioma or glioblastoma, undergoing nonglioma brain surgery, or in good health (not recorded which). Specimen: glioma tissue, nonneoplastic brain tissue, or PBMCs (not recorded which). V usage is TRBV6-2 or TRBV6-3 and J usage is TRBJ2-1; 12 bases fit TRBD2. The CDR3 nucleotides read TGTGCCAGCAGTTCCCTAGCGGGAGGGCCAAATGAGCAGTTCTTC. The encoded protein is CASSSLAGGPNEQFF.